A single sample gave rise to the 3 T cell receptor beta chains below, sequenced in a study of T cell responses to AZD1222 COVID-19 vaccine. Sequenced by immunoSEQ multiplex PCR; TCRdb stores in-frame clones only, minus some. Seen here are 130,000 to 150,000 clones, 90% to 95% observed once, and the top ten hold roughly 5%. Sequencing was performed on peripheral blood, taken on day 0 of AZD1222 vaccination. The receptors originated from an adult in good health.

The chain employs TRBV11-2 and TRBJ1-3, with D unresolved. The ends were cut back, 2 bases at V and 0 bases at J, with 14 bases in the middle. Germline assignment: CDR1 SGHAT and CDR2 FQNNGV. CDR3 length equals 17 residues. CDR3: CASSLLSRSSSGNTIYF. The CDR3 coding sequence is TGTGCCAGCAGCTTATTGAGCCGTAGCTCCTCTGGAAACACCATATATTTT.

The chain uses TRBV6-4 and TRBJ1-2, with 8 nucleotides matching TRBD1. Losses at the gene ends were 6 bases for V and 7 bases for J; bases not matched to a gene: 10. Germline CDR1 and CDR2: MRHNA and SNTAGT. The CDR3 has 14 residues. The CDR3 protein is CASRPGTGSSGYTF. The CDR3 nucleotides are TGTGCCAGCAGGCCCGGGACAGGTAGCTCTGGCTACACCTTC.

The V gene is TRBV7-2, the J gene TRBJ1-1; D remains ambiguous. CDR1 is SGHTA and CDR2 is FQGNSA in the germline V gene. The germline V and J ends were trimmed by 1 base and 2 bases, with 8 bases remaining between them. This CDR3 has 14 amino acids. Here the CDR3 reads CASSLGPGNTEAFF. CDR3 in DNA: TGTGCCAGCAGCTTAGGTCCGGGTAACACTGAAGCTTTCTTT.